This paragraph reports one TCR beta chain. Its target is not known. Other DNA sequences in the sample encode the same CDR3. This entry belongs to a study of OX40 agonist ivuxolimab in advanced cancers. Study-wide results and limits: Researchers did not establish what antigens the expanded peripheral T cells target.

This table comes from immunoSEQ multiplex PCR, and its TCRdb copy is limited to in-frame clones, with some not included. The data show just under 65,000 clones, over 75% seen once. The sample was CD4+ or CD8+ T cells sorted from blood, taken in a trial of the OX40 agonist ivuxolimab. This clonotype was sampled from an adult with an advanced solid tumor such as melanoma, head and neck, liver or kidney cancer.

As DNA, the CDR3 is TGTGCCAGCAGCCCCTCCAACTATGGCTACACCTTC. Its translation is CASSPSNYGYTF. The chain carries TRBV6-5 and TRBJ1-2; the D is unclear. The length of the CDR3 is 12 residues. Between the trimmed V and J ends, which lost 6 bases and 2 bases, there was a span of 7 bases. In germline, CDR1 is MNHEY, CDR2 SVGAGI.